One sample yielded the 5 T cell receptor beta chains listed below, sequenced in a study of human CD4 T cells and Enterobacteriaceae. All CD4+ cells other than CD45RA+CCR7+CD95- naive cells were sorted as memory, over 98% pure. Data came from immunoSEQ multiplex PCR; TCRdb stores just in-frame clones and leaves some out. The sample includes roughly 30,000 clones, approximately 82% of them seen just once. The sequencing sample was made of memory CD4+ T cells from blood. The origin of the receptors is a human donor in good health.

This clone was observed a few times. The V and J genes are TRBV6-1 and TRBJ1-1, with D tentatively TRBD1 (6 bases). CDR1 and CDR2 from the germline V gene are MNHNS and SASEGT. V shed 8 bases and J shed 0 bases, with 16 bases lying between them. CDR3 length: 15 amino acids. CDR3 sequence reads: CASGRGQTMNTEAFF. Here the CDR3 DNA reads TGTGCCAGCGGACGTGGACAGACCATGAACACTGAAGCTTTCTTT.

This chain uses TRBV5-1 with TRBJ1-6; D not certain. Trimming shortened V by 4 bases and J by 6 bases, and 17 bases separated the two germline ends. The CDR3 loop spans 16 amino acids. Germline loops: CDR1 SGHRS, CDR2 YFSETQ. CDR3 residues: CASSDQAGNSNSPLHF. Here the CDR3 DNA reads TGCGCCAGCAGCGACCAGGCGGGGAATAGTAATTCACCCCTCCACTTT.

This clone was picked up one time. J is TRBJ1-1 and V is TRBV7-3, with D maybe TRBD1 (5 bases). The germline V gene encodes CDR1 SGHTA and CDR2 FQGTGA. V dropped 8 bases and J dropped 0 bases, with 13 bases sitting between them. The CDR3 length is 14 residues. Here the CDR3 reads CASAWGGLNTEAFF. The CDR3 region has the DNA TGTGCCAGCGCCTGGGGGGGACTGAACACTGAAGCTTTCTTT.

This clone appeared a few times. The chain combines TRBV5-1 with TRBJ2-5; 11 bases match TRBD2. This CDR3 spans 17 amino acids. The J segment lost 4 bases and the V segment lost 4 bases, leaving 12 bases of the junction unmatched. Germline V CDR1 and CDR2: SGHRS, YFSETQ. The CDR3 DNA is TGCGCCAGCAGCATGGGACTAGCGGTTGGATATCGAGAGACCCAGTACTTC. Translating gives CASSMGLAVGYRETQYF.

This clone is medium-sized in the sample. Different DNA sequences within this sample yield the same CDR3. The CDR3 here is CASSLGGAGEQYF. As DNA, the CDR3 is TGTGCCAGCAGCCTCGGGGGGGCCGGCGAGCAGTACTTC. V and J are TRBV11-3 and TRBJ2-7; 8 nucleotides align to TRBD2. Trimming at V came to 5 bases and at J to 6 bases, leaving 6 bases not matched to a gene. CDR3 size: 13 residues. CDR1 is SGHNT, CDR2 YENEEA, per germline.